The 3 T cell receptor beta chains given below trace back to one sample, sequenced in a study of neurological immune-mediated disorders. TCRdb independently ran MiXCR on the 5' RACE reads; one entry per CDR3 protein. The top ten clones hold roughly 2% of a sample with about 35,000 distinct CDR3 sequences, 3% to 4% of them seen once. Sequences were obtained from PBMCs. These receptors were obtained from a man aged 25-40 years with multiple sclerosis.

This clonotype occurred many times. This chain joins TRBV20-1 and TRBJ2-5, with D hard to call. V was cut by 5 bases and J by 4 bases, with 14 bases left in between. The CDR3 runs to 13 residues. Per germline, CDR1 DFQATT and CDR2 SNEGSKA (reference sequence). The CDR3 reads CSAHGRLIETQYF. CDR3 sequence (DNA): TGCAGTGCTCACGGACGGTTAATAGAGACCCAGTACTTC.

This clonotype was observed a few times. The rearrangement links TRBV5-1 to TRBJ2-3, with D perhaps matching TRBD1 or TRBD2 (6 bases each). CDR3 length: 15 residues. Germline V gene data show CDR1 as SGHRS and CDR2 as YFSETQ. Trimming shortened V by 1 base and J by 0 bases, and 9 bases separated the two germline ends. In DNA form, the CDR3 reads TGCGCCAGCAGCTTGAGGGGGGTTAGCACAGATACGCAGTATTTT. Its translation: CASSLRGVSTDTQYF.

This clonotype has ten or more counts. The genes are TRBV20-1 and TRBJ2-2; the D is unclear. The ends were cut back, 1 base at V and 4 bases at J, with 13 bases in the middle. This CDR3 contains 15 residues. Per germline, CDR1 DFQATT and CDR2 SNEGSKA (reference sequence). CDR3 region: CSARARAVSTGELFF. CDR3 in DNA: TGCAGTGCTAGAGCCCGGGCAGTATCCACCGGGGAGCTGTTTTTT.